The clone carrying this T cell receptor beta chain was seen only a few times. A junction end diverges from the germline sequence, so it may reflect a read error. This specimen belongs to a study of metastatic and nonmetastatic thyroid tumors. The wider study: Malignant and benign thyroid patients had repertoires compared in peripheral blood and tumor or nodule tissue.

TCRdb re-called the PCR reads via MiXCR. The sample yields around 23,000 clones, approximately 9.9% seen once. Germline assignment: CDR1 MNHNS and CDR2 SASEGT. The CDR3 sequence is 15 residues long. Patients were all untreated before their thyroid surgery. The rearrangement joins TRBV6-1 to TRBJ1-2, with unresolved D. The sequencing input was blood. The clonotype originates from a female donor with papillary thyroid cancer or a benign thyroid nodule (not recorded which). Some clones in this sample may be carry-over from other donors' samples. CDR3 DNA sequence: TGCGCCAGCAACCGCGGGAATTCAGCAGGTGATGGCTACACCTTC. Its protein is CASNRGNSAGDGYTF.